These 8 T cell receptor beta chains came from one sample sequenced in a study of blood T cell repertoires in COVID-19. Only in-frame clones appear in the TCRdb table, and some are missing; sequencing was by immunoSEQ multiplex PCR. The sample holds roughly 250,000 clones, about 82% seen once. The sequenced material came from PBMCs or T cells enriched from blood (not recorded which). These receptors all come from a woman between 45 and 65 years old who had recovered from COVID-19.

The gene calls are TRBV7-6 and TRBJ1-2, with 8 nucleotides matching TRBD1. Germline V lookup: CDR1 SGHVS, CDR2 FNYEAQ. The CDR3 spans 12 residues. V shed 4 bases and J 7 bases; nucleotides not matched to a gene: 2. CDR3 bases: TGTGCCAGCAGCTCGACAGGGGTTGGCTACACCTTC. Protein sequence: CASSSTGVGYTF.

The sample holds a few counts of this clone. V gene TRBV19 combines with J gene TRBJ2-3; 7 bases are a match to TRBD2. This CDR3 is built from 16 residues. Germline values: CDR1 LNHDA, CDR2 SQIVND (reference sequence). Unmatched junction bases numbered 16, after V lost 9 bases and J lost 4 bases. DNA of the CDR3: TGTGCCAGCACCAGGGCCCGGGCTAGCGGCGCAGATACGCAGTATTTT. It encodes CASTRARASGADTQYF.

The CDR3 sequence is CASSLMGAGEKLFF. DNA of the CDR3: TGTGCCAGCAGCTTAATGGGGGCTGGTGAAAAACTGTTTTTT. This chain uses TRBV7-9 with TRBJ1-4, with a possible D match to TRBD1 (6 bases). Germline V lookup: CDR1 SEHNR, CDR2 FQNEAQ (reference sequence). V was clipped by 2 bases and J by 7 bases, with 11 bases between them. The CDR3 has 14 residues.

The chain couples TRBV7-8 to TRBJ1-5, with D possibly being TRBD1 (6 bases). V was trimmed by 5 bases and J by 0 bases, leaving 20 bases between them. Germline CDR1 reads SGHVS; CDR2 reads FQNEAQ. The CDR3 runs to 18 residues. The CDR3 bases are TGTGCCAGCAGCCCTCGGACAGCCGCTGTTCCTAGCAATCAGCCCCAGCATTTT. Its translation: CASSPRTAAVPSNQPQHF.

The chain employs TRBV7-8 and TRBJ2-1; the D gene is possibly TRBD2 (6 bases). The CDR3 has 14 amino acids. Germline assignment: CDR1 SGHVS and CDR2 FQNEAQ. V was pared by 1 base and J by 7 bases, with 11 bases between. CDR3 protein: CASSLGLGMNEQFF. The CDR3 coding sequence is TGTGCCAGCAGCTTAGGACTAGGCATGAATGAGCAGTTCTTC.

This sequence joins TRBV25-1 and TRBJ2-2, with 9 bases that match TRBD1. Trimming took 8 bases from V and 4 from J; bases not matched to a gene: 8. Germline CDR1 MGHDK, CDR2 SYGVNS. The CDR3 is made up of 15 amino acids. This CDR3 reads CASQGTGKATGELFF. For the CDR3, the DNA is TGTGCCAGCCAAGGGACAGGGAAGGCCACCGGGGAGCTGTTTTTT.

The chain links TRBV14 to TRBJ2-2, with D perhaps TRBD1 (6 bases). The V end lost 4 bases, the J end lost 0 bases, and 15 bases lay between the germline ends. CDR3 length equals 17 residues. The germline gives CDR1 SGHDN, CDR2 FVKESK. The DNA of the CDR3 is TGTGCCAGCAGCCGGATCAGGGGCCGTCCGAACACCGGGGAGCTGTTTTTT. This codes for CASSRIRGRPNTGELFF.

The chain combines TRBV9 with TRBJ2-2, with a weak D call TRBD2 (6 bases). Trimming took off 3 bases at V and 6 bases at J, with 15 bases between the two ends. Germline CDR1 and CDR2: SGDLS and YYNGEE. The CDR3 loop spans 15 amino acids. CDR3 sequence reads: CASSGAGTQPGELFF. Here the CDR3 DNA reads TGTGCCAGCAGCGGAGCCGGGACTCAACCCGGGGAGCTGTTTTTT. The entire variable domain, with the rest obtained from reference TRBV9 and TRBJ2-2, is as follows: DSGVTQTPKHLITATGQRVTLRCSPRSGDLSVYWYQQSLDQGLQFLIQYYNGEERAKGNILERFSAQQFPDLHSELNLSSLELGDSALYFCASSGAGTQPGELFFGEGSRLTVL.